This T cell receptor (beta chain) was retrieved from a study of regulatory T cells in long-lasting Graves disease. As for the study in general: Persistent Graves' disease required over 5 years of antithyroid drugs and positive TSH receptor antibodies. Study-wide findings and caveats: Whereas new patients shared 870 or so public clonotypes, persistent patients shared more, at 2,500 to 3,500. Small numbers of samples may have cut accuracy.

CDR3 length equals 18 residues. CDR1 and CDR2 (germline): SGHDN, FVKESK. V lost 5 bases and J 1 base, leaving 18 bases between the germline ends. Time point: persistent/refractory GD, antithyroid drugs over 5 years with positive TRAb. TCR sequences were obtained from RNA taken from PBMCs. As regards this clonotype: What it binds is not known.

According to the study, TCR beta libraries were built with iRepertoire HTBI primers and CDR3-region Arm-PCR. TCRdb ran MiXCR on the multiplex PCR reads and lists one entry per CDR3 protein. Of over 250,000 distinct CDR3 sequences listed, around 23% are singletons. This clonotype was sampled from a female donor with Graves disease. Sequencing was performed on peripheral blood mononuclear cells (PBMCs), taken when the disease was refractory, from a patient treated with antithyroid drugs. This chain links TRBV14 with TRBJ2-6; either TRBD1 or TRBD2 may fit D (6 bases each). The DNA for the CDR3 is TGTGCCAGCAGCGTAGGGGGGACGGAGTATTCTGGGGCCAACGTCCTGACTTTC. This encodes CASSVGGTEYSGANVLTF.